This is a list of T cell receptor beta chains from one sample in a study of blood T cell repertoires in COVID-19. Clones were read by immunoSEQ multiplex PCR, and TCRdb kept only the in-frame ones, dropping some. The sample has roughly 290,000 clones; around 90% are singletons. The sequencing sample was made of peripheral blood. Every receptor here comes from a woman aged 25 to 45 with COVID-19, enrolled during active disease. The CDR3 runs from the conserved cysteine through the conserved F or W. The D gene is left open where the match is weak. For some rows the clone size is stated as once, few or many, or as a class when expanded; others skip it.

TRBV7-2	.	TRBJ2-1	TRBD2	CASSLEVGGVGNNNEQFF	TGTGCCAGCAGCTTAGAAGTGGGAGGGGTTGGCAACAACAATGAGCAGTTCTTC
TRBV19	few	TRBJ1-1	.	CASSMGRGGGALTEAFF	TGTGCCAGTAGTATGGGTCGCGGAGGAGGGGCGCTCACTGAAGCTTTCTTT
TRBV27	.	TRBJ1-5	.	CASSLARGKNQPQHF	TGTGCCAGCAGTTTAGCTAGGGGGAAGAATCAGCCCCAGCATTTT
TRBV7-2	.	TRBJ1-2	TRBD1	CASSLGQGDGYTF	TGTGCCAGCAGCTTAGGACAGGGTGATGGCTACACCTTC
TRBV6-4	.	TRBJ2-1	TRBD2	CASSDLLAGNEQFF	TGTGCCAGCAGTGACTTGCTAGCGGGAAATGAGCAGTTCTTC
TRBV6-5	.	TRBJ1-1	TRBD1	CASSLGQMNTEAFF	TGTGCCAGCAGTTTGGGACAGATGAACACTGAAGCTTTCTTT
TRBV9	.	TRBJ2-1	.	CASSVVDSAYSYNEQFF	TGTGCCAGCAGCGTAGTGGATAGCGCGTACTCCTACAATGAGCAGTTCTTC
TRBV10-3	once	TRBJ2-2	TRBD1	CATTPAGQGYTGELFF	TGTGCCACAACCCCGGCCGGACAGGGGTACACCGGGGAGCTGTTTTTT
TRBV3-1/TRBV3-2	.	TRBJ1-1	.	CASNTYRDTEAFF	TGTGCCAGCAACACGTACAGAGACACTGAAGCTTTCTTT
TRBV7-2	once	TRBJ1-4	TRBD1	CASSSTGVREKLFF	TGTGCCAGCAGCTCGACAGGGGTCAGGGAAAAACTGTTTTTT
TRBV28	.	TRBJ1-1	TRBD1	CASSRQGDTEAFF	TGTGCCAGCAGTCGACAGGGGGACACTGAAGCTTTCTTT
TRBV6-5	.	TRBJ2-7	TRBD1	CASNGQGYEQYF	TGTGCCAGCAACGGACAGGGCTACGAGCAGTACTTC
TRBV3-1/TRBV3-2	.	TRBJ1-2	.	CASSPGSEHYGYTF	TGTGCCAGCAGCCCTGGCAGCGAGCACTATGGCTACACCTTC
TRBV11-2	.	TRBJ2-1	.	CASSLDFRSSYNEQFF	TGTGCCAGCAGCTTAGATTTTCGGAGCTCCTACAATGAGCAGTTCTTC
TRBV30	.	TRBJ1-1	.	CALYDSPRTEAFF	TGTGCCCTGTATGACAGCCCAAGGACTGAAGCTTTCTTT
TRBV29-1	.	TRBJ2-3	TRBD2	CSVAPSREAQYF	TGCAGCGTTGCCCCCTCCCGGGAGGCGCAGTATTTT
TRBV5-4	once	TRBJ1-2	.	CASSLPGARVRYGYTF	TGTGCCAGCAGCTTGCCAGGGGCGCGGGTTAGATATGGCTACACCTTC
TRBV6-1	few	TRBJ2-7	.	CASSEVGGYEQYF	TGTGCCAGCAGTGAAGTCGGCGGCTACGAGCAGTACTTC
TRBV28	once	TRBJ2-7	.	CASRFTGRGEQYF	TGTGCCAGCCGCTTTACAGGGAGAGGCGAGCAGTACTTC
TRBV20-1	.	TRBJ1-1	.	CSASAGLLNTEAFF	TGCAGTGCTAGTGCAGGGCTCCTGAACACTGAAGCTTTCTTT
TRBV12-3/TRBV12-4	.	TRBJ2-3	TRBD2	CASRGGDTQYF	TGTGCCAGCAGGGGGGGGGATACGCAGTATTTT
TRBV19	.	TRBJ2-1	TRBD2	CASKGFGESGRGDEQFF	TGTGCCAGTAAGGGCTTTGGGGAAAGCGGGAGGGGTGATGAGCAGTTCTTC
TRBV7-9	.	TRBJ1-4	TRBD1	CASSPGQDEKLFF	TGTGCCAGCAGCCCAGGACAGGATGAAAAACTGTTTTTT
TRBV10-2	.	TRBJ1-4	.	CASSESTGGTNEKLFF	TGCGCCAGCAGTGAGTCGACGGGGGGCACTAATGAAAAACTGTTTTTT
TRBV5-1	.	TRBJ2-1	TRBD1	CASSLVGQGHHEQFF	TGCGCCAGCAGCTTGGTGGGACAGGGGCATCATGAGCAGTTCTTC